This T cell receptor (beta chain) is drawn from a study of T-cell reconstitution after alpha-beta-depleted transplantation in children. CDR1 and CDR2 from the germline V gene are SGHRS and YFSETQ. This CDR3 has 17 amino acids. V gave up 0 bases and J gave up 0 bases, with 15 bases separating them. It was with unique molecular identifiers that the TCRbeta library was prepared. MiXCR was run by TCRdb on the PCR reads, yielding one entry per CDR3 protein. The profile shows 200,000 to 250,000 distinct CDR3 sequences, approximately 10% of them singletons. This TCR was recovered from a human donor who donated a stem cell graft to a child with acute lymphoblastic leukemia. The chain employs TRBV5-1 and TRBJ1-1; weak D call: TRBD1 (6 bases). The sequencing used PBMCs from the stem cell graft donor, collected from the stem cell graft. The CDR3 DNA is TGCGCCAGCAGCTTGGTCCCCCAGGGGAGTATGAACACTGAAGCTTTCTTT. This codes for CASSLVPQGSMNTEAFF.